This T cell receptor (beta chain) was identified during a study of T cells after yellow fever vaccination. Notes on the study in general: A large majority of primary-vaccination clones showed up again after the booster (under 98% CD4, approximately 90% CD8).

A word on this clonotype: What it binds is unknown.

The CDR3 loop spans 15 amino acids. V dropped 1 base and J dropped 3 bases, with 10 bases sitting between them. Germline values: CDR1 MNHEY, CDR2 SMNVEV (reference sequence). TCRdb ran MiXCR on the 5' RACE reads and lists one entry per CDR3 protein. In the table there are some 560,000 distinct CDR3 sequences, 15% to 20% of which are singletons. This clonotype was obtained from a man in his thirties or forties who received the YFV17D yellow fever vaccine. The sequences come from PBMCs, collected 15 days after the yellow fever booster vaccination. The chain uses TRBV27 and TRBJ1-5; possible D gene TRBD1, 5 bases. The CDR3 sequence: CASSLFYRYNQPQHF. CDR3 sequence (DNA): TGTGCCAGCAGTTTATTCTACAGGTACAATCAGCCCCAGCATTTT.